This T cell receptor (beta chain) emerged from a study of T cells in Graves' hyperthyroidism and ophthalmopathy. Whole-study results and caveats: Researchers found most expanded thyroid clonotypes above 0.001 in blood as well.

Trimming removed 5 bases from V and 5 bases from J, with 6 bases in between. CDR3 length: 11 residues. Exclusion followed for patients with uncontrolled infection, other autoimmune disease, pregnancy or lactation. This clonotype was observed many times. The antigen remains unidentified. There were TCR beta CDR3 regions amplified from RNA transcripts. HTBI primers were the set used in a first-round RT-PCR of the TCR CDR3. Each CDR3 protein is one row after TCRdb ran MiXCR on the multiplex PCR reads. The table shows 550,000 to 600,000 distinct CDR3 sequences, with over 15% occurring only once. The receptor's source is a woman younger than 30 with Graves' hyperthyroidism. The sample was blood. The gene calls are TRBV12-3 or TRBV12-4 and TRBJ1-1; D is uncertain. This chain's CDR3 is CASSPYTEAFF. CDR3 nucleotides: TGTGCCAGCAGTCCTTATACTGAAGCTTTCTTT.